The present T cell receptor (beta chain) was sequenced within a study of cytomegalovirus exposure and HLA in healthy donors. Study conclusions and caveats: There were over 150 TCR beta chains listed as cytomegalovirus-associated.

Note on this clone: Its antigen is not identified.

Per the germline V gene, CDR1 is SEHNR and CDR2 is FQNEAQ (reference sequence). The CDR3 is made up of 15 amino acids. Between the trimmed V and J ends, which lost 5 bases and 4 bases, there was a span of 17 bases. The PCR made use of 60 Vbeta and 13 Jbeta primers. Method: immunoSEQ multiplex PCR; TCRdb's copy keeps in-frame clones and lacks some. The sample contains under 200,000 clones, around nine tenths of which appear only once. The source of this sequence is a woman under 30 in good health and CMV-seronegative. Material for sequencing was PBMCs. V and J are TRBV7-9 and TRBJ1-2; tentative D call: TRBD1 (5 bases). CDR3 residues: CASSPPWIGVYGYTF. Written as DNA, the CDR3 is TGTGCCAGCAGCCCCCCTTGGATAGGGGTCTATGGCTACACCTTC.